The 24 T cell receptor beta chains below were found in one sample sequenced in a study of cytomegalovirus exposure and HLA in healthy donors. This PCR relied on a set of 60 Vbeta primers and 13 Jbeta primers. Repertoires were generated with immunoSEQ multiplex PCR, while TCRdb's copy carries only in-frame clones and drops some. The data show approximately 150,000 clones, approximately 84% seen once. The source material was PBMCs. These receptors all stem from a man aged 30-40 years in good health and CMV-seropositive.

This clone was picked up a small number of times. The chain carries TRBV6-5 and TRBJ1-1, with D tentatively TRBD1 (6 bases). The germline V gene has CDR1 MNHEY and CDR2 SVGAGI. The germline V and J ends were trimmed by 0 bases and 5 bases, with 13 bases remaining between them. This CDR3 spans 15 amino acids. The CDR3 bases are TGTGCCAGCAGTTACTCGACGGGAGGGGGAACTGAAGCTTTCTTT. Translation gives CASSYSTGGGTEAFF.

The chain recombines TRBV6-5 with TRBJ2-1; 13 bases are shared with TRBD2. Germline V lookup: CDR1 MNHEY, CDR2 SVGAGI. CDR3 length equals 15 residues. With V trimmed by 4 bases and J by 10 bases, 7 bases remained unmatched. This CDR3 is CASSLGLAGVGEQFF. CDR3 sequence (DNA): TGTGCCAGCAGTTTAGGACTAGCGGGAGTAGGGGAGCAGTTCTTC.

CDR3 sequence (DNA): TGTGCCAGCAGCAAACCGGGACAATCGAAGGTAACGAATGAGCAGTTCTTC. Amino acids: CASSKPGQSKVTNEQFF. The J gene is TRBJ2-1, the V gene TRBV5-4; TRBD1 might be the D (6 bases). The CDR3 covers 17 residues. Germline assignment: CDR1 SGHNT and CDR2 YYREEE (reference sequence). Trimming removed 4 bases from V and 7 bases from J, with 24 bases in between.

The chain links TRBV28 to TRBJ2-1; unclear D gene. The CDR3 consists of 12 residues. Per the germline V gene, CDR1 is MDHEN and CDR2 is SYDVKM. Trimming pared 10 bases from V and 8 bases from J, leaving 15 bases between. CDR3 in DNA: TGTGCCACTCAGGATACCAACGATGAGCAGTTCTTC. It is translated as CATQDTNDEQFF.

This sequence joins TRBV7-2 and TRBJ2-1, with TRBD2 matching over 9 bases. CDR3 length: 15 amino acids. Germline CDR1 SGHTA, CDR2 FQGNSA. V dropped 5 bases and J dropped 6; count of bases not matched to a gene: 8. The CDR3 here is CASSLQAGGPNEQFF. In nucleotides, the CDR3 is TGTGCCAGCAGCCTTCAAGCGGGAGGTCCCAATGAGCAGTTCTTC.

Concerning this clone: A junction boundary mismatches the germline segment, possibly from a read error. V and J are TRBV7-9 and TRBJ2-2; 11 bases align to TRBD2. Germline lookup yields CDR1 SEHNR and CDR2 FQNEAQ (reference sequence). The CDR3 runs 18 residues. The CDR3 DNA sequence: TGTTCCAGCAGACAGGAGGCCCTACGCGGACTAGCGGGTGGGGAGCTGTTTTTT. Amino acid sequence: CSSRQEALRGLAGGELFF.

The J gene is TRBJ1-3, the V gene TRBV6-1; 11 bases are a match to TRBD1. Germline lookup yields CDR1 MNHNS and CDR2 SASEGT. The trim removed 6 bases at V and 7 bases at J, leaving 8 bases unmatched. This CDR3 is 15 amino acids long. In DNA form, the CDR3 reads TGTGCCAGCAGGCCTTGGACAGGGGGCCCGAACACCATATATTTT. The encoded protein is CASRPWTGGPNTIYF.

The gene calls are TRBV2 and TRBJ2-1, with 7 bases aligning to TRBD2. With 5 bases clipped from V and 6 bases from J, the junction kept 7 bases outside the gene matches. Looked up from germline, CDR1 is SNHLY and CDR2 is FYNNEI. This CDR3 is 14 amino acids long. CDR3 residues: CASSKDGGGNEQFF. In DNA form, the CDR3 reads TGTGCCAGCAGTAAAGATGGGGGGGGCAATGAGCAGTTCTTC. The full variable domain, with the rest looked up from reference TRBV2 and TRBJ2-1, is EPEVTQTPSHQVTQMGQEVILRCVPISNHLYFYWYRQILGQKVEFLVSFYNNEISEKSEIFDDQFSVERPDGSNFTLKIRSTKLEDSAMYFCASSKDGGGNEQFFGPGTRLTVL.

The V call is TRBV6-5, the J call TRBJ1-6; TRBD1 aligns across 8 bases. CDR3 length equals 14 residues. The V gene's germline CDR1 is MNHEY and CDR2 SVGAGI. The V and J ends lost 0 bases and 10 bases, in that order; junction bases with no gene match: 2. CDR3 protein: CASSYSDRESPLHF. The CDR3 nucleotides are TGTGCCAGCAGTTACTCGGACAGGGAGTCACCCCTCCACTTT.

The V gene is TRBV28, the J gene TRBJ1-1; a possible D gene is TRBD1 (5 bases). Per germline, CDR1 MDHEN and CDR2 SYDVKM. The CDR3 has 14 amino acids. The germline V and J ends were trimmed by 6 bases and 4 bases, with 15 bases remaining between them. Here the CDR3 DNA reads TGTGCCAGCAGCCGCCGGGGGGAGGGCACTGAAGCTTTCTTT. It specifies CASSRRGEGTEAFF.

Turning to this clone: The germline gene is not matched at one end of the junction; a read error may be the cause. This sample also contains other DNA sequences that code for the same CDR3. The chain joins TRBV4-3 to TRBJ2-7; weak D call: TRBD1 (6 bases). The CDR3 is 14 residues long. Germline V gene lookup returns CDR1 LGHNA and CDR2 YSLEER. This CDR3 is CASSQDRRNYEQYF. In DNA form, the CDR3 reads TGCGCCAGTAGCCAAGACAGGAGGAACTACGAGCAGTACTTC.

The V gene is TRBV27, the J gene TRBJ2-3, with D possibly TRBD1 on 6 matching bases. Germline V gene lookup returns CDR1 MNHEY and CDR2 SMNVEV (reference sequence). The V and J ends lost 5 bases and 9 bases respectively, with 15 bases between them. CDR3 length: 13 amino acids. CDR3 sequence (DNA): TGTGCCAGCAGTGAAAACAGGGTACGAACGCAGTATTTT. Translated, it gives CASSENRVRTQYF.

The chain joins TRBV5-1 to TRBJ2-3; 9 positions agree with TRBD2. Looked up from germline, CDR1 is SGHRS and CDR2 is YFSETQ. V shed 4 bases and J 6 bases; nucleotides not matched to a gene: 12. The CDR3 sequence is 16 residues long. CDR3 nucleotide sequence: TGCGCCAGCAGCAATAGTATAGCGGGAGAGAGGGATACGCAGTATTTT. This encodes CASSNSIAGERDTQYF. Looking up the rest from reference TRBV5-1 and TRBJ2-3 gives the full variable domain: KAGVTQTPRYLIKTRGQQVTLSCSPISGHRSVSWYQQTPGQGLQFLFEYFSETQRNKGNFPGRFSGRQFSNSRSEMNVSTLELGDSALYLCASSNSIAGERDTQYFGPGTRLTVL.

This clone was recorded once. The chain uses TRBV5-1 and TRBJ2-3; D is possibly TRBD1 (6 bases). The CDR3 contains 15 residues. Germline-derived CDR1 and CDR2 are SGHRS and YFSETQ. V was cut by 6 bases and J by 3 bases, with 17 bases left in between. Here the CDR3 reads CASTPWQGQTDTQYF. The CDR3, as DNA: TGCGCCAGCACGCCGTGGCAGGGACAAACAGATACGCAGTATTTT.

CDR3 region: CASSPTGQKSYEQYV. Here the CDR3 DNA reads TGCGCCAGCAGCCCAACAGGACAGAAAAGCTACGAGCAGTACGTC. The V gene is TRBV5-1, the J gene TRBJ2-7; a possible D gene is TRBD1 (6 bases). The CDR3 is 15 residues long. V was pared by 4 bases and J by 3 bases, with 17 bases between. CDR1 is SGHRS and CDR2 is YFSETQ in the germline V gene.

The chain joins TRBV5-1 to TRBJ2-1, with 8 nucleotides matching TRBD2. The length of the CDR3 is 15 residues. CDR1 SGHRS and CDR2 YFSETQ come from the germline V gene. Losses at the gene ends were 3 bases for V and 3 bases for J; bases not matched to a gene: 5. The CDR3, as DNA: TGCGCCAGCAGCTCGGGAGGGGGGGGCTACAATGAGCAGTTCTTC. This sequence encodes CASSSGGGGYNEQFF.

The rearrangement uses TRBV7-8 and TRBJ2-7; possibly TRBD2 for D (6 bases). Germline CDR1 and CDR2: SGHVS and FQNEAQ. Trimming pared 2 bases from V and 5 bases from J, leaving 13 bases between. The CDR3 is 14 residues long. This CDR3 reads CASSLMGRDDEQYF. CDR3 nucleotide sequence: TGTGCCAGCAGCTTAATGGGGCGGGACGACGAGCAGTACTTC.

The chain links TRBV7-9 to TRBJ2-2; D may be TRBD2 (5 bases). V lost 3 bases, J lost 2 bases, and 16 bases lay in between. The length of the CDR3 is 17 residues. CDR1 is SEHNR, CDR2 FQNEAQ, per germline (reference sequence). CDR3 amino acids: CASSFMDWVGNTGELFF. The CDR3 region has the DNA TGTGCCAGCAGCTTCATGGACTGGGTGGGAAACACCGGGGAGCTGTTTTTT.

V usage is TRBV9 and J usage is TRBJ2-2; 7 bases are shared with TRBD1. Germline V gives CDR1 SGDLS, CDR2 YYNGEE. CDR3 length: 21 residues. V was clipped by 3 bases and J by 2 bases; unmatched bases: 22. The CDR3 DNA reads TGTGCCAGCAGCGGTAACCGACAGGGTAATTTTGGCTGGAACAACACCGGGGAGCTGTTTTTT. As protein: CASSGNRQGNFGWNNTGELFF. Together with reference TRBV9 and TRBJ2-2, the CDR3 gives the full variable domain: DSGVTQTPKHLITATGQRVTLRCSPRSGDLSVYWYQQSLDQGLQFLIQYYNGEERAKGNILERFSAQQFPDLHSELNLSSLELGDSALYFCASSGNRQGNFGWNNTGELFFGEGSRLTVL.

This clone was picked up a small number of times. The chain is built from TRBV2 and TRBJ1-5, with TRBD1 identical over 8 bases. The germline CDR1 and CDR2 sequences are SNHLY and FYNNEI. The CDR3 totals 19 residues. V shed 5 bases, J shed 0 bases, and the junction held 15 bases outside the gene matches. The CDR3 is CASSSKGQGRSVSNQPQHF. The CDR3 DNA follows: TGTGCCAGCAGTTCCAAAGGACAGGGAAGAAGTGTTAGCAATCAGCCCCAGCATTTT.

The chain joins TRBV6-1 to TRBJ2-1, with 9 bases identical to TRBD2. The CDR3 covers 15 residues. J lost 5 bases, V lost 7 bases, and 9 bases had no gene match. The germline CDR1 and CDR2 sequences are MNHNS and SASEGT. CDR3 nucleotides: TGTGCCAGCACCTTTGGGGCTAGCGGGAACAATGAGCAGTTCTTC. The encoded protein is CASTFGASGNNEQFF.

The J gene is TRBJ2-6, the V gene TRBV15; no definite D call. The CDR3 extends over 17 amino acids. Germline V lookup: CDR1 LNHNV, CDR2 YYDKDF (reference sequence). Trimming left V 0 bases short and J 0 bases short, with 9 bases between. The DNA for the CDR3 is TGTGCCACCAGCAGAGATTCTGGAGCCTCTGGGGCCAACGTCCTGACTTTC. Its translation is CATSRDSGASGANVLTF. The full variable domain, completed using reference TRBV15 and TRBJ2-6, is DAMVIQNPRYQVTQFGKPVTLSCSQTLNHNVMYWYQQKSSQAPKLLFHYYDKDFNNEADTPDNFQSRRPNTSFCFLDIRSPGLGDTAMYLCATSRDSGASGANVLTFGAGSRLTVL.

The chain carries TRBV7-8 and TRBJ2-3; D is possibly TRBD1 (5 bases). Trimming shortened V by 0 bases and J by 1 base, and 11 bases separated the two germline ends. Germline lookup yields CDR1 SGHVS and CDR2 FQNEAQ. The CDR3 length is 16 residues. CDR3 bases: TGTGCCAGCAGCTTAGCCAGGGCTACTCGCACAGATACGCAGTATTTT. Protein product: CASSLARATRTDTQYF.

The DNA of the CDR3 is TGTGCCAGCTCACCTACCCAGGACACAGATACGCAGTATTTT. This gives the protein CASSPTQDTDTQYF. V and J are TRBV18 and TRBJ2-3; D gene unclear. The CDR3 consists of 14 residues. Germline V CDR1 and CDR2: KGHSH, LQKENI. Trimming took 3 bases from V and 2 from J, leaving 9 bases between them. Looking up the rest from reference TRBV18 and TRBJ2-3 gives the full variable domain: NAGVMQNPRHLVRRRGQEARLRCSPMKGHSHVYWYRQLPEEGLKFMVYLQKENIIDESGMPKERFSAEFPKEGPSILRIQQVVRGDSAAYFCASSPTQDTDTQYFGPGTRLTVL.